These 3 T cell receptor beta chains originate from one sample sequenced in a study of blood T cells in healthy people across ages. Primed by a sample-barcoded 5' primer and a J-beta primer mix, a second PCR proceeded for 7 to 11 cycles. TCRdb redid the calling of the 5' RACE reads with MiXCR, one entry per CDR3 protein. The table has about 800,000 distinct CDR3 sequences, about 46% seen once. Specimen: blood. The receptors originated from a man older than 75 in good health.

The genes are TRBV7-2 and TRBJ2-7; 9 bases match TRBD1. The CDR3 is 16 amino acids. With 4 bases clipped from V and 5 bases from J, the junction kept 12 bases outside the gene matches. CDR1 is SGHTA and CDR2 is FQGNSA in the germline V gene. The CDR3 sequence: CASSWKGQGMFHEQYF. The CDR3, as DNA: TGTGCCAGCAGCTGGAAGGGACAGGGAATGTTCCACGAGCAGTACTTC.

This clonotype was counted between two and nine times. This sequence joins TRBV6-4 and TRBJ2-3, with D maybe TRBD2 (5 bases). The V gene lost 2 bases and the J gene lost 0 bases, with 9 bases spanning the gap. Germline CDR1 reads MRHNA; CDR2 reads SNTAGT. This CDR3 has 15 residues. The CDR3 DNA sequence: TGTGCCAGCAGTGACACTCTAGCTAGCACAGATACGCAGTATTTT. As protein: CASSDTLASTDTQYF.

The gene calls are TRBV30 and TRBJ2-4; possible D gene TRBD2, 6 bases. The J call may be wrong; the DNA end is better matched by TRBJ2-7. Looked up from germline, CDR1 is GTSNPN and CDR2 is SVGIG (reference sequence). The CDR3 loop spans 13 amino acids. CDR3 sequence: CAWSLRRGDEQYF. Here the CDR3 DNA reads TGTGCCTGGAGTTTGAGGAGGGGAGACGAGCAGTACTTC.